This T cell receptor beta chain stems from a study of monozygotic twins with inflammatory bowel disease. TCRdb reworked the 5' RACE reads into one entry per CDR3 protein, no DNA. The repertoire shows some 160,000 distinct CDR3 sequences; the top ten hold just under 7.5%. The CDR3 is 17 residues long. Germline CDR1 is SGHVS and CDR2 is FNYEAQ. The sequence was collected from a human donor with ulcerative colitis or Crohn's disease, or a healthy co-twin of an affected twin (not recorded which). The material sequenced was blood. V usage is TRBV7-6 and J usage is TRBJ2-7; TCRdb picks TRBD2, but there is no DNA to check that call. CDR3 in amino acids: CASSLGGKKLSVYEQYF. Full variable domain (rest looked up from reference TRBV7-6 and TRBJ2-7): GAGVSQSPRYKVTKRGQDVALRCDPISGHVSLYWYRQALGQGPEFLTYFNYEAQQDKSGLPNDRFSAERPEGSISTLTIQRTEQRDSAMYRCASSLGGKKLSVYEQYFGPGTRLTVT.